This TCR beta chain is drawn from a study of blood T cell repertoires in COVID-19. Overall study context: The cDNA or gDNA used as material had been derived from T cells, B-cell-depleted T cells, or PBMCs.

V trimming: 5 bases; J trimming: 3 bases; junction bases outside the gene matches: 2. Per the germline V gene, CDR1 is MNHEY and CDR2 is SMNVEV (reference sequence). This CDR3 is built from 14 residues. Clones were read by immunoSEQ multiplex PCR, and TCRdb kept only the in-frame ones, dropping some. The profile shows a few hundred thousand clones, roughly 86% of them singletons. The rearrangement joins TRBV27 to TRBJ2-1; 9 nucleotides agree with TRBD2. The sample consisted of peripheral blood. This receptor was taken from a woman between 50 and 59 years old with acute or convalescent COVID-19. The CDR3 here is CASSAGGSYNEQFF. Here the CDR3 DNA reads TGTGCCAGCAGTGCGGGAGGGAGCTACAATGAGCAGTTCTTC.